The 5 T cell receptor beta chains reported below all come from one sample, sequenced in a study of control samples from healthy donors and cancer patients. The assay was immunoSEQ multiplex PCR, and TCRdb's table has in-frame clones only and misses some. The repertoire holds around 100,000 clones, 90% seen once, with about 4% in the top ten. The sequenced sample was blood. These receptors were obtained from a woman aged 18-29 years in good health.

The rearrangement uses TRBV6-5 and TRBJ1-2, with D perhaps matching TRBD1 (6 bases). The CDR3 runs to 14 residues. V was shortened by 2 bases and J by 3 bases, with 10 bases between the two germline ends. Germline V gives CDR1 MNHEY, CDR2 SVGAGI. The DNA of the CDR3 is TGTGCCAGCAGTTACGCGGACAGAGACTATGGCTACACCTTC. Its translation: CASSYADRDYGYTF.

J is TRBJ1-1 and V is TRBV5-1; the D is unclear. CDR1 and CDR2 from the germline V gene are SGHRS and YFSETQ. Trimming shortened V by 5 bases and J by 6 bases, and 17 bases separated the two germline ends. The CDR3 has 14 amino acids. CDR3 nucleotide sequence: TGCGCCAGCAGTTTTGCCGGGAGCCCGGCTGAAGCTTTCTTT. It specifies CASSFAGSPAEAFF.

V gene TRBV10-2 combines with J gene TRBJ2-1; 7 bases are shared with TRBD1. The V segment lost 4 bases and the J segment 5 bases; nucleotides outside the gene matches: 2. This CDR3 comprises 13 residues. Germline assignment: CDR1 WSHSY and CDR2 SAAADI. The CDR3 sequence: CASSGTGDNEQFF. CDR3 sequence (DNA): TGCGCCAGCAGTGGAACAGGGGACAATGAGCAGTTCTTC.

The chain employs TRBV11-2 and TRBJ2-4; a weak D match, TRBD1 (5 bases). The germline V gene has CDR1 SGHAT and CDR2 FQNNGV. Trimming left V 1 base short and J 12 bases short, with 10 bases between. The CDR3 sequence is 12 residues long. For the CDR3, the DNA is TGTGCCAGCAGCTTAGCAGGGTACGATCAGTACTTC. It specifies CASSLAGYDQYF.

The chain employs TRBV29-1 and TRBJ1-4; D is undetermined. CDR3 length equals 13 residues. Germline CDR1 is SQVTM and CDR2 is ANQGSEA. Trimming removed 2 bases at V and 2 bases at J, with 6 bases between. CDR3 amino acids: CSVEKGTNEKLFF. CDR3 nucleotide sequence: TGCAGCGTTGAAAAGGGTACTAATGAAAAACTGTTTTTT.